This T cell receptor beta chain was captured by sequencing in a study of shared clonotypes between healthy human individuals. The study, taken as a whole, reports: Since donors were few, the genetic and exposure-history diversity represented was limited. Generally, naive subsets came out with larger estimated richness than memory subsets. Non-shared clonotypes had lower generation probabilities than clonotypes shared by all four sorted-subset donors.

Naive CD45RA+ and memory CD45RA-negative subsets were split from CD4+ cells. With regard to this clone: Antigen: not known.

With 8 bases removed from V and 6 bases from J, the gap between germline ends came to 23 bases. This CDR3 region has 15 residues. CDR1 and CDR2 from the germline V gene are SNHLY and FYNNEI. Only in-frame clones appear in the TCRdb table, and some are missing; sequencing was by immunoSEQ multiplex PCR. This sample has roughly 1,500,000 clones, with just under 99% found just once. The specimen sequenced was naive CD4+ T cells sorted from blood. Subset reported: CD45RA+ positively selected. V is TRBV2 and J is TRBJ2-7; TRBD2 might be the D (6 bases). This clonotype was obtained from a young man in good health. Here the CDR3 reads CASGGSRVPGIEQYF. For the CDR3, the DNA is TGTGCCAGCGGGGGGTCCCGGGTGCCTGGGATCGAGCAGTACTTC.